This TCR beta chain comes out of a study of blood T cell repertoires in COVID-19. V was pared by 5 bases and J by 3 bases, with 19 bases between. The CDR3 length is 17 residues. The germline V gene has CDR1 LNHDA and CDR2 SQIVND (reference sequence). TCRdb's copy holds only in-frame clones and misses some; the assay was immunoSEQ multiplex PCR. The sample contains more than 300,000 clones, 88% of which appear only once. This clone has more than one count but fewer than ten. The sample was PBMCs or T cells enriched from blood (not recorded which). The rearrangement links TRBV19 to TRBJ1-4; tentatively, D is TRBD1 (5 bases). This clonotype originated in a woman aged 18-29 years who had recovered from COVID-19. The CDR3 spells CASSGNRLERANEKLFF. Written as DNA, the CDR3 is TGTGCCAGTAGTGGGAACAGGTTGGAAAGGGCTAATGAAAAACTGTTTTTT.